One sample yielded the 19 T cell receptor beta chains listed below, sequenced in a study of response to subunit inactivated influenza vaccine. MiXCR, run by TCRdb on the RT-PCR reads, gives a single entry per CDR3 protein. Found here are around 200,000 distinct CDR3 sequences, approximately 8.7% of them singletons; the top ten hold approximately 10%. The material was non-naive T cells sorted from PBMCs, obtained on the day of vaccination. The receptors were gathered from a man aged 45-65 years who received an inactivated influenza vaccine.

This clonotype showed up many times. The chain joins TRBV5-1 to TRBJ2-1, with 15 bases fitting TRBD2. Germline-derived CDR1 and CDR2 are SGHRS and YFSETQ. J gave up 8 bases and V 4 bases, and 7 bases lay outside the gene matches. CDR3 length: 16 residues. CDR3 DNA sequence: TGCGCCAGCAGCAGGAGGACTAGCGGGGGGGCCCATGAGCAGTTCTTC. Protein: CASSRRTSGGAHEQFF. Based on the CDR3 plus reference TRBV5-1 and TRBJ2-1, the full variable domain is KAGVTQTPRYLIKTRGQQVTLSCSPISGHRSVSWYQQTPGQGLQFLFEYFSETQRNKGNFPGRFSGRQFSNSRSEMNVSTLELGDSALYLCASSRRTSGGAHEQFFGPGTRLTVL.

This clonotype was picked up a small number of times. This rearrangement joins TRBV10-3 to TRBJ1-5, with a tentative D call TRBD1 (5 bases). CDR1 and CDR2 (germline): ENHRY, SYGVKD. The CDR3 is made up of 14 amino acids. V was shortened by 2 bases and J by 7 bases, with 12 bases between the two germline ends. DNA of the CDR3: TGTGCCATCAGTGAGCAGGGTCGATACCAGCCCCAGCATTTT. This encodes CAISEQGRYQPQHF.

This clonotype was detected many times. The CDR3 DNA is TGTGCCTGGTCTGGGGATGGGCTTTGGACTAGCGGGAGTATCACCTACGAGCAGTACTTC. As protein: CAWSGDGLWTSGSITYEQYF. The J gene is TRBJ2-7, the V gene TRBV30; 13 bases agree with TRBD2. This CDR3 is built from 20 residues. From germline, CDR1 is GTSNPN and CDR2 SVGIG (reference sequence). V dropped 5 bases and J dropped 2; count of bases not matched to a gene: 21.

This chain links TRBV20-1 with TRBJ2-7, with 8 bases fitting TRBD2. The V gene's germline CDR1 is DFQATT and CDR2 SNEGSKA (reference sequence). The CDR3 sequence is 15 residues long. V shed 2 bases, J shed 5 bases, and the junction held 11 bases outside the gene matches. CDR3 coding DNA: TGCAGTGCTAGACGGTCCCCCGGACTAGCCCACGAGCAGTACTTC. It yields the protein CSARRSPGLAHEQYF.

In its sample, this clonotype was seen a few times. The gene calls are TRBV11-2 and TRBJ2-7; TRBD1 is a possible D gene (6 bases). Trimming shortened V by 4 bases and J by 4 bases, and 14 bases separated the two germline ends. The CDR3 runs 14 residues. The germline gives CDR1 SGHAT, CDR2 FQNNGV. The CDR3 loop reads CASSSTGILYEQYF. The CDR3 DNA is TGTGCCAGCAGCTCAACAGGGATCTTGTACGAGCAGTACTTC.

In DNA, the CDR3 is TGTGCCAGCTCACTCGAGACTAGCAATCAGCCCCAGCATTTT. Protein product: CASSLETSNQPQHF. This rearrangement joins TRBV18 to TRBJ1-5; no reliable D call. The CDR3 is 14 amino acids. Germline CDR1 and CDR2: KGHSH and LQKENI. V was cut by 4 bases and J by 0 bases, with 7 bases left in between.

V usage is TRBV7-2 and J usage is TRBJ2-1; tentatively, D is TRBD1 (6 bases). V was clipped by 5 bases and J by 4 bases, with 12 bases between them. The CDR3 loop spans 14 amino acids. Germline-derived CDR1 and CDR2 are SGHTA and FQGNSA. CDR3 bases: TGTGCCAGCAGCATCGGGACACAATACAATGAGCAGTTCTTC. It codes for CASSIGTQYNEQFF.

This clonotype was seen more than once but under ten times. The chain couples TRBV3-1 to TRBJ2-2; TRBD2 agrees at 7 bases. The trim removed 4 bases at V and 4 bases at J, leaving 6 bases unmatched. Germline V gives CDR1 LGHDT, CDR2 YNNKEL (reference sequence). The CDR3 spans 15 residues. DNA for the CDR3: TGTGCCAGCAGCCGAGGCGGGAGCCGCACCGGGGAGCTGTTTTTT. Translating gives CASSRGGSRTGELFF.

The V gene is TRBV2, the J gene TRBJ1-4; D is perhaps TRBD1 (5 bases). Germline CDR1 reads SNHLY; CDR2 reads FYNNEI. V lost 7 bases and J 7 bases, leaving 16 bases between the germline ends. The CDR3 spans 14 residues. The CDR3 region is CASKTDPGAEKLFF. As DNA, the CDR3 is TGTGCCAGCAAAACTGACCCTGGGGCTGAAAAACTGTTTTTT.

CDR3 nucleotide sequence: TGTGCCAGCAGTTTATACCCCCGGGGACTAGCGGGGATAGAGACCCAGTACTTC. Translation gives CASSLYPRGLAGIETQYF. The chain couples TRBV12-3 or TRBV12-4 to TRBJ2-5, with TRBD2 matching 13 bases. The V segment lost 2 bases and the J segment 4 bases; nucleotides outside the gene matches: 10. This CDR3 region has 18 residues.

The sample holds a few counts of this clonotype. The rearrangement uses TRBV7-9 and TRBJ2-1; D possibly corresponds to TRBD2 (5 bases). Germline lookup yields CDR1 SEHNR and CDR2 FQNEAQ (reference sequence). Trimming cost V 5 bases and J 5 bases, with 16 bases left between them. The CDR3 spans 15 residues. CDR3 residues: CASSPASGDHNEQFF. The CDR3 DNA is TGTGCCAGCAGCCCCGCCAGCGGAGACCACAATGAGCAGTTCTTC.

The rearrangement uses TRBV2 and TRBJ2-1; 10 positions agree with TRBD2. The trim removed 4 bases at V and 4 bases at J, leaving 1 base unmatched. Germline CDR1 and CDR2: SNHLY and FYNNEI. The CDR3 extends over 14 amino acids. This chain's CDR3 is CASSGLAGYNEQFF. CDR3 sequence (DNA): TGTGCCAGCAGTGGACTAGCGGGTTACAATGAGCAGTTCTTC. Full variable domain (missing parts from reference TRBV2 and TRBJ2-1): EPEVTQTPSHQVTQMGQEVILRCVPISNHLYFYWYRQILGQKVEFLVSFYNNEISEKSEIFDDQFSVERPDGSNFTLKIRSTKLEDSAMYFCASSGLAGYNEQFFGPGTRLTVL.

This clonotype was counted many times. The chain employs TRBV12-3 or TRBV12-4 and TRBJ1-6; D is unresolved. The CDR3 is 15 amino acids. Trimming cost V 1 base and J 7 bases, with 11 bases left between them. The CDR3 sequence: CASSLGVSTNSPLHF. In DNA, the CDR3 is TGTGCCAGCAGTTTAGGTGTCAGTACGAATTCACCCCTCCACTTT.

This chain joins TRBV27 and TRBJ2-3; 8 nucleotides line up with TRBD1. This CDR3 comprises 15 residues. CDR1 is MNHEY and CDR2 is SMNVEV in the germline V gene (reference sequence). With V trimmed by 6 bases and J by 4 bases, 9 bases remained unmatched. Written as DNA, the CDR3 is TGTGCCAGCAGATACTCAGGACAGGGCCCAGATACGCAGTATTTT. Translating it yields CASRYSGQGPDTQYF.

This clonotype was picked up many times. The V call is TRBV4-3, the J call TRBJ2-1; 14 bases line up with TRBD2. The germline CDR1 and CDR2 sequences are LGHNA and YSLEER. V lost 3 bases, J lost 9 bases, and 4 bases stayed unmatched. This CDR3 region has 15 residues. The CDR3 DNA reads TGCGCCAGCAGCCAGACTAGCGGGGGGGCACTTGAGCAGTTCTTC. As protein: CASSQTSGGALEQFF.

This clonotype was seen a few times. V and J are TRBV3-1 and TRBJ2-7; TRBD2 is a possible D gene (6 bases). Germline CDR1 is LGHDT and CDR2 is YNNKEL (reference sequence). CDR3 length equals 14 residues. The V gene lost 3 bases and the J gene lost 2 bases, with 11 bases spanning the gap. This CDR3 is CASSQTRAPYEQYF. The CDR3 coding sequence is TGTGCCAGCAGCCAGACTAGGGCCCCCTACGAGCAGTACTTC.

The rearrangement uses TRBV3-1 and TRBJ2-5; 10 bases are shared with TRBD2. The CDR3 spans 14 residues. Trimming took 9 bases from V and 7 from J; bases not matched to a gene: 11. The germline gives CDR1 LGHDT, CDR2 YNNKEL (reference sequence). As DNA, the CDR3 is TGTGCCAGTAGAGGAGCGGGGGGGCCAGGGACCCAGTACTTC. Amino acids: CASRGAGGPGTQYF.

This sequence joins TRBV27 and TRBJ2-4; 9 nucleotides align to TRBD1. CDR1 and CDR2 from the germline V gene are MNHEY and SMNVEV (reference sequence). This CDR3 comprises 16 residues. With 2 bases clipped from V and 7 bases from J, the junction kept 9 bases outside the gene matches. The CDR3 sequence: CASSLEPGQGGNIQYF. CDR3 coding DNA: TGTGCCAGCAGTTTAGAACCGGGACAGGGTGGTAACATTCAGTACTTC.

The chain is built from TRBV25-1 and TRBJ2-7; TRBD2 aligns across 10 bases. The germline CDR1 and CDR2 sequences are MGHDK and SYGVNS. V shed 6 bases and J 4 bases; nucleotides not matched to a gene: 12. CDR3 size: 16 residues. CDR3 sequence reads: CASSRVVASGSYEQYF. The CDR3, as DNA: TGTGCCAGCAGCCGAGTCGTGGCTAGCGGGAGTTACGAGCAGTACTTC.